The subject of this entry is one T cell receptor (beta chain). Its recognized antigen is unknown. No base quality values were provided; no much bigger clone lies one nucleotide off. The data derive from a study of blood T cell repertoires in COVID-19 (dated by TCRdb to 2019 to 2021). As for the study more broadly: The collaborator samples originated in the United States, Italy and Spain and spanned the acute and convalescent phases of COVID-19. The prospective study material was composed of cDNA or gDNA derived from T cells, B-cell-depleted T cells, or PBMCs. The dataset comprised deeply sampled blood TCRbeta repertoires from subjects exposed to, actively infected with, or recovered from COVID-19. The repertoires were released in a freely available public database meant as a resource for research on the immune response to SARS-CoV-2. The samples were drawn from two sources: the first 160 participants of the ongoing ImmuneRACE study, and fewer than 1,500 subjects contributed by 6 global collaborators. Nearly every sample came with metadata listing a de-identified subject ID, COVID-19 status, age in years and sex. Where available, HLA class I and class II types were taken from metadata supplied by the sample provider and were not determined by assay-based typing. Paper-wide results and their limitations: The amount of clinical and demographic metadata varied by source and participant and was provided uncurated.

Including the terminal cysteine and phenylalanine, the CDR3 comprises 14 residues. Only the CDR3 region is kept as DNA, spanning 42 bases read in frame from base 1. The germline V gene supplies CDR1 SGHTA and CDR2 FQGNSA. V is reduced by 6 bases and J by 0 bases, leaving a spacing of 8 bases between them. Participants in the prospective study were aged roughly 18 to 100 years, lived in about two dozen United States geographic areas, and enrolled through a virtual design. In the prospective study, participants were assigned to cohorts based on the clinical history participants reported in a screening survey and a study questionnaire. ImmuneRACE Cohort 3 recovered participants were defined by two consecutive negative NP/OP PCR tests, healthcare professional clearance, or symptom resolution. Mobile phlebotomists in the prospective study collected whole blood, serum and a nasopharyngeal or oropharyngeal swab from every participant. Additional blood draws and questionnaires over an approximately two-month period could optionally be provided by prospective study participants. Prospective study blood samples were shipped either frozen or at room temperature before DNA extraction.

TCRbeta CDR3 regions were amplified from genomic DNA using the immunoSEQ Assay, a bias-controlled multiplex PCR. Per the authors' processing: The number of nucleated cells in each sample was estimated from the amplification of reference gene primers within the assay. To quantify the absolute abundance of each unique TCRbeta CDR3 rearrangement, sequence reads were collapsed and filtered. For each sample, productive Simpson clonality was calculated by taking the square root of Simpson's diversity index across productive rearrangements. TCRdb carries this immuneACCESS record with in-frame sequences only. Its versions omit some clonotypes, under half of them owing to an unresolved V gene in the studies checked, with the rest unexplained. For V, J and clone size, that table is used; D and trimming come from the DNA. In all, the sample holds around 170,000 clones, and around four fifths of those were seen once. Of the sample, approximately 7.7% is held by the ten largest clones.

The sequence joins TRBV7-2 to TRBJ2-2; there is no confident call for the D gene. The TCR sequence derives from a woman aged 50 to 60 who had recovered from COVID-19. Sequenced input: PBMCs or T cells enriched from blood (not recorded which). The CDR3 is CASSSLTNTGELFF. The nucleotide sequence reads TGTGCCAGCAGTTCTCTTACGAACACCGGGGAGCTGTTTTTT.